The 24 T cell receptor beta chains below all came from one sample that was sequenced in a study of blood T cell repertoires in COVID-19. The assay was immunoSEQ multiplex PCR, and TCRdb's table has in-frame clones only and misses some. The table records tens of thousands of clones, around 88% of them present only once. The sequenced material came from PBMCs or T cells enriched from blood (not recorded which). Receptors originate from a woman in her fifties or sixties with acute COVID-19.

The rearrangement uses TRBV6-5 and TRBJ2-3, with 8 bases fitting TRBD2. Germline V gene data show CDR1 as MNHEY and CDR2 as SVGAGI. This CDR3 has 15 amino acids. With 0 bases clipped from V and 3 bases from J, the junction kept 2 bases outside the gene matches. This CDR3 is CASSYSQRETDTQYF. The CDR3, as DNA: TGTGCCAGCAGTTACTCCCAGCGGGAGACAGATACGCAGTATTTT.

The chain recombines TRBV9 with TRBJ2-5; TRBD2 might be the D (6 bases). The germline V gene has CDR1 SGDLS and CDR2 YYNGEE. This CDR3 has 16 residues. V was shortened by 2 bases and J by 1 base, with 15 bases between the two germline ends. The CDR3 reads CASSVGGQASQETQYF. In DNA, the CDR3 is TGTGCCAGCAGCGTCGGGGGTCAGGCCTCCCAAGAGACCCAGTACTTC.

The CDR3 nucleotides are TGTGCCATCAGTGGTAGCGACACAGATACGCAGTATTTT. Its protein product is CAISGSDTDTQYF. This sequence joins TRBV10-3 and TRBJ2-3; possibly TRBD2 for D (5 bases). This CDR3 is built from 13 residues. The V gene's germline CDR1 is ENHRY and CDR2 SYGVKD. Trimming shortened V by 4 bases and J by 2 bases, and 7 bases separated the two germline ends.

The CDR3 here is CASYPRRAGGYNEQFF. CDR3 nucleotide sequence: TGTGCCAGCTATCCCCGGCGGGCGGGAGGCTACAATGAGCAGTTCTTC. The chain links TRBV2 to TRBJ2-1; TRBD2 matches 8 bases. The CDR3 sequence is 16 residues long. Germline V gene data show CDR1 as SNHLY and CDR2 as FYNNEI. The trim removed 8 bases at V and 3 bases at J, leaving 12 bases unmatched.

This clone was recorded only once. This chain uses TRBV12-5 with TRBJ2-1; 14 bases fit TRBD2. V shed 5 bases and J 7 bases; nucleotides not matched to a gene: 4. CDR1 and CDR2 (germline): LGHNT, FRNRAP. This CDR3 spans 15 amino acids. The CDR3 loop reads CASGLGLAGDNEQFF. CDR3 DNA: TGTGCTAGTGGTCTGGGACTAGCGGGAGATAATGAGCAGTTCTTC.

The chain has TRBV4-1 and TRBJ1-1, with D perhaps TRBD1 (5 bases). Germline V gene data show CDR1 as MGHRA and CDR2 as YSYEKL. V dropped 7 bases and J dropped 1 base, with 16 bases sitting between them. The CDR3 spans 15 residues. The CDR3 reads CASNPTDGGNTEAFF. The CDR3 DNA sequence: TGCGCCAGCAACCCCACCGACGGGGGGAACACTGAAGCTTTCTTT.

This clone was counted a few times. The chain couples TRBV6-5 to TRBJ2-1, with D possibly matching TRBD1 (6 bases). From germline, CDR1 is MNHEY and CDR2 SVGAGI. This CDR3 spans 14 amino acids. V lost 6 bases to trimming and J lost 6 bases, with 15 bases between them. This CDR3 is CASRLLGQTNEQFF. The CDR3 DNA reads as TGTGCCAGCAGACTCCTCGGACAGACCAATGAGCAGTTCTTC.

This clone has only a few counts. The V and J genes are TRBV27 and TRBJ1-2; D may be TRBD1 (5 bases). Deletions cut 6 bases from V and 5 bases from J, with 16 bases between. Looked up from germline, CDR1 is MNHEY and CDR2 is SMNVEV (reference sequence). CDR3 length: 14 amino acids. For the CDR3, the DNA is TGTGCCAGCAGCAATCCCCGACAGAGATATGGCTACACCTTC. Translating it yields CASSNPRQRYGYTF.

CDR3 in DNA: TGTGCCTGCCGAGGGGGGGGGACTGAAGCTTTCTTT. This encodes CACRGGGTEAFF. The chain links TRBV2 to TRBJ1-1, with D possibly TRBD1 on 6 matching bases. The V end lost 11 bases, the J end lost 5 bases, and 15 bases lay between the germline ends. From germline, CDR1 is SNHLY and CDR2 FYNNEI. This CDR3 spans 12 amino acids.

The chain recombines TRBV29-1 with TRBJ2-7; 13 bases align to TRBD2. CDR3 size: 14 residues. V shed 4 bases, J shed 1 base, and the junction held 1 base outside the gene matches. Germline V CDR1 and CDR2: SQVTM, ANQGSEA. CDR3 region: CSVALAGGSYEQYF. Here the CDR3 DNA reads TGCAGCGTTGCACTAGCGGGAGGGTCCTACGAGCAGTACTTC.

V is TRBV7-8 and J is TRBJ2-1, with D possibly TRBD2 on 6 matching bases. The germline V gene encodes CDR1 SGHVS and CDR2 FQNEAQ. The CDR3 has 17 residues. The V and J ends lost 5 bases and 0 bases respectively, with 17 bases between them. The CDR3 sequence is CASSPQGSGHSYNEQFF. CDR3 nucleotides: TGTGCCAGCAGCCCCCAGGGTAGCGGACACTCCTACAATGAGCAGTTCTTC.

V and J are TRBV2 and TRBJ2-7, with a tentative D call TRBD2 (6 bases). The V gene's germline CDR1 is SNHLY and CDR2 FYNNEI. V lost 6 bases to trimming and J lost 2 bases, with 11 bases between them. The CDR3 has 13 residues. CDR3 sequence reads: CASREGTPYEQYF. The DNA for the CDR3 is TGTGCCAGCAGAGAGGGGACTCCCTACGAGCAGTACTTC.

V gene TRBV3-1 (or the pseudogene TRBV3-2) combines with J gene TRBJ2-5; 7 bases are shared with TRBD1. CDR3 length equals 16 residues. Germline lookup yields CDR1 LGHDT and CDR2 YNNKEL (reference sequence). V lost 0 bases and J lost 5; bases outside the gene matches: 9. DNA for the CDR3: TGTGCCAGCAGCCAAGATCTCGGCGCACAGGGGGAGACCCAGTACTTC. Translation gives CASSQDLGAQGETQYF.

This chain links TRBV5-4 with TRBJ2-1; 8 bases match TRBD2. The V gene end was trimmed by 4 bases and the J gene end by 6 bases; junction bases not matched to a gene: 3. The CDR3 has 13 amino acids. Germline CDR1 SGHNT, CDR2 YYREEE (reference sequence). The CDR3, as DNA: TGTGCCAGCAGCCCCGGGACTAGCAATGAGCAGTTCTTC. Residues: CASSPGTSNEQFF.

The CDR3 loop is CASSSNRGAPYEQYF. The CDR3 DNA reads TGTGCCAGCAGCTCTAACAGGGGAGCACCCTACGAGCAGTACTTC. The chain is built from TRBV7-2 and TRBJ2-7, with 7 nucleotides matching TRBD1. Germline-derived CDR1 and CDR2 are SGHTA and FQGNSA. The CDR3 runs to 15 residues. Germline trimming cut 4 bases from V and 2 bases from J; bases unmatched to any gene: 8.

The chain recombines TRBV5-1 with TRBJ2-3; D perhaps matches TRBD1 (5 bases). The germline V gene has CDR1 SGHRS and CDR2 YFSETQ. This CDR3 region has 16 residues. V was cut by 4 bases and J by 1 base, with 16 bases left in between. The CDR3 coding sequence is TGCGCCAGCAGCGTCCAGACAGTAGTCCGCACAGATACGCAGTATTTT. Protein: CASSVQTVVRTDTQYF.

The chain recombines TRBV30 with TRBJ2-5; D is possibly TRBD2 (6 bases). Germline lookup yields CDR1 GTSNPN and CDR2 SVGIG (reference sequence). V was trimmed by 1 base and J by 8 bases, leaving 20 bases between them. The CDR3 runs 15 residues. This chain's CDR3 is CAWSGHEGGVGTQYF. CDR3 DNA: TGTGCCTGGAGTGGCCATGAGGGCGGGGTGGGAACCCAGTACTTC. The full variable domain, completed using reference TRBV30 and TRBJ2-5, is SQTIHQWPATLVQPVGSPLSLECTVEGTSNPNLYWYRQAAGRGLQLLFYSVGIGQISSEVPQNLSASRPQDRQFILSSKKLLLSDSGFYLCAWSGHEGGVGTQYFGPGTRLLVL.

In DNA form, the CDR3 reads TGTGCCAGCAGCCTTCGGAGTGAAGCTTTCTTT. Its translation: CASSLRSEAFF. This chain joins TRBV3-1 (or the pseudogene TRBV3-2) and TRBJ1-1; D is undetermined. V was clipped by 4 bases and J by 7 bases, with 7 bases between them. The CDR3 extends over 11 amino acids. The germline V gene encodes CDR1 LGHDT and CDR2 YNNKEL (reference sequence).

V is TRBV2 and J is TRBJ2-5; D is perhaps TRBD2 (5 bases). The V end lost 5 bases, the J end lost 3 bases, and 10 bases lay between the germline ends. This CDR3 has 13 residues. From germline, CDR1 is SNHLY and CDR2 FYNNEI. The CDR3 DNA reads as TGTGCCAGCAGTAGAGGGTTGGAAGAGACCCAGTACTTC. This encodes CASSRGLEETQYF.

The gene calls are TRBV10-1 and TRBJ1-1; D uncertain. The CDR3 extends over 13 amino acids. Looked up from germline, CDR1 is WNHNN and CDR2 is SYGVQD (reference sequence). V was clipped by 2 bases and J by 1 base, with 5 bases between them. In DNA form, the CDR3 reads TGCGCCAGCAGTGAGGGGCCGAACACTGAAGCTTTCTTT. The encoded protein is CASSEGPNTEAFF.

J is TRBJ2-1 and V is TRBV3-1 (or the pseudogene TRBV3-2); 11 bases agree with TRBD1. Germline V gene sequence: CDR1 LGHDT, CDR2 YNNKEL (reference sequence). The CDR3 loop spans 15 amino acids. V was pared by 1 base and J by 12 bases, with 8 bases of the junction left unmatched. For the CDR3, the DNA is TGTGCCAGCAGCCAAGCGGGGACAGGGGGGGTAGGGCAGTTCTTC. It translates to CASSQAGTGGVGQFF.

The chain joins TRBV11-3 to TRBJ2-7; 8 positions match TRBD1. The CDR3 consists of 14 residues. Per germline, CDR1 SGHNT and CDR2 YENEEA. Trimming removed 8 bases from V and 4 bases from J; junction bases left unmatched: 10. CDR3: CASLGQGRTYEQYF. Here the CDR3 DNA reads TGTGCCAGCCTTGGACAGGGAAGGACTTACGAGCAGTACTTC. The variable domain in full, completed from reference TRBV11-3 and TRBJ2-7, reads EAGVVQSPRYKIIEKKQPVAFWCNPISGHNTLYWYLQNLGQGPELLIRYENEEAVDDSQLPKDRFSAERLKGVDSTLKIQPAELGDSAVYLCASLGQGRTYEQYFGPGTRLTVT.

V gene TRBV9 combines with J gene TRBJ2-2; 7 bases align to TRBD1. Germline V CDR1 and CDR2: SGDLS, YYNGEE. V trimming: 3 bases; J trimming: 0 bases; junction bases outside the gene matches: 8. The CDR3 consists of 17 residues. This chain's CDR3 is CASSEKRTGPNTGELFF. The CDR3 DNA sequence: TGTGCCAGCAGCGAGAAACGGACAGGCCCGAACACCGGGGAGCTGTTTTTT. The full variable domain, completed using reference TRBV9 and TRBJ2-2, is DSGVTQTPKHLITATGQRVTLRCSPRSGDLSVYWYQQSLDQGLQFLIQYYNGEERAKGNILERFSAQQFPDLHSELNLSSLELGDSALYFCASSEKRTGPNTGELFFGEGSRLTVL.

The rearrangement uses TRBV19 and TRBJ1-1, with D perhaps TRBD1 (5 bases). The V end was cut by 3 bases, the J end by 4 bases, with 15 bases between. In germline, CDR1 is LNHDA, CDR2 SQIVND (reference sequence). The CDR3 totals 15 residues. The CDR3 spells CASSIRTDGGTEAFF. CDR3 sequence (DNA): TGTGCCAGTAGTATTCGGACGGACGGGGGCACTGAAGCTTTCTTT.